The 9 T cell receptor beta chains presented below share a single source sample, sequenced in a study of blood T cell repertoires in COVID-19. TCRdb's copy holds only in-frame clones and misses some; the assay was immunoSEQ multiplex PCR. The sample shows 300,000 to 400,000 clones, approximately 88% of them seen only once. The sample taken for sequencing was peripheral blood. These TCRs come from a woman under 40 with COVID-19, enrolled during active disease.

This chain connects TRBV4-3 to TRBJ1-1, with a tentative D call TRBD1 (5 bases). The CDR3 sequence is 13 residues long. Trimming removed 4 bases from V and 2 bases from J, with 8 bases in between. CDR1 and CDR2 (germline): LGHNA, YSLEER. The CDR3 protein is CASSRDRNTEAFF. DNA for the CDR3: TGCGCCAGCAGCCGAGACAGAAACACTGAAGCTTTCTTT.

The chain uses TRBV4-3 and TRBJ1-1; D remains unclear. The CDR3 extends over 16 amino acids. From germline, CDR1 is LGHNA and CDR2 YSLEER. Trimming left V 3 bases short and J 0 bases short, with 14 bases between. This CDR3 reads CASSHQIQNMNTEAFF. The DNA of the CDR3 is TGCGCCAGCAGCCACCAGATTCAGAACATGAACACTGAAGCTTTCTTT.

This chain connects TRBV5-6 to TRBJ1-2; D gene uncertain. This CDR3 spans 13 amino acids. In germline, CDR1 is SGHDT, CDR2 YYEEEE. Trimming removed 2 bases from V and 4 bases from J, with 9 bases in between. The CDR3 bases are TGTGCCAGCAGCTTCAACAGACCCTATGGCTACACCTTC. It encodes CASSFNRPYGYTF.

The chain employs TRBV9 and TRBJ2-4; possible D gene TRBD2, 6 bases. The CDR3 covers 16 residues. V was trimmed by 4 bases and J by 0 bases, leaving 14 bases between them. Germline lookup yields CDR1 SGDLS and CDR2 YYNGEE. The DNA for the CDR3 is TGTGCCAGCAGCCTCACGGCGGGGCTAGCCAAAAACATTCAGTACTTC. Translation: CASSLTAGLAKNIQYF.

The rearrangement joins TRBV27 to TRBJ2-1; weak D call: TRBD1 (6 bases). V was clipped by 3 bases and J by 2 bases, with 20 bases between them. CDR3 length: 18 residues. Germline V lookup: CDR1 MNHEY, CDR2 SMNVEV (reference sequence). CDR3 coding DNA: TGTGCCAGCAGTTTCCGCTTGGGTCAGGGGTGGCCCTACAATGAGCAGTTCTTC. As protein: CASSFRLGQGWPYNEQFF.

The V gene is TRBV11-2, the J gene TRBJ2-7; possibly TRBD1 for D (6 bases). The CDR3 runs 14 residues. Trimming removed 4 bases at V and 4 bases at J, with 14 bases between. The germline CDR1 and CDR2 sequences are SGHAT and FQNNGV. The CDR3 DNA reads TGTGCCAGCAGCTACAGCCAGGGGACATACGAGCAGTACTTC. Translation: CASSYSQGTYEQYF.

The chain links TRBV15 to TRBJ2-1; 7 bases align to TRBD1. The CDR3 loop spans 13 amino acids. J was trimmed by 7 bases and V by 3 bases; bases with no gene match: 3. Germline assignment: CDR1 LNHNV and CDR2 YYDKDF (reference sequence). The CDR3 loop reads CATSSGRGNEQFF. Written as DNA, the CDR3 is TGTGCCACCAGCAGTGGCAGGGGGAATGAGCAGTTCTTC.

Here the CDR3 reads CASSLSRGNTEAFF. CDR3 in DNA: TGCGCCAGCAGCTTGTCCCGGGGGAACACTGAAGCTTTCTTT. The V gene is TRBV5-1, the J gene TRBJ1-1; the D is unclear. The length of the CDR3 is 14 residues. With 1 base removed from V and 1 base from J, the gap between germline ends came to 8 bases. The germline V gene has CDR1 SGHRS and CDR2 YFSETQ.

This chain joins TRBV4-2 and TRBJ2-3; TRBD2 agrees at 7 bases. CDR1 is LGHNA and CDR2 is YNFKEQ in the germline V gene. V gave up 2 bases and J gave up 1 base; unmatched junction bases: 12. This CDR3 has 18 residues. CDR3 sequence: CASSQRTSSRSGTDTQYF. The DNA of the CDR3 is TGTGCCAGCAGCCAACGGACTAGTAGTAGGTCTGGCACAGATACGCAGTATTTT.